A selection of T cell receptor beta chains follows, all from one sample in a study of T cell responses to AZD1222 COVID-19 vaccine. Sequencing used immunoSEQ multiplex PCR; TCRdb keeps in-frame clones, though not all of them. The table includes 110,000 to 150,000 clones, roughly 90% detected once. The sample was peripheral blood, taken 28 days after the second AZD1222 dose. The receptors stem from an adult who received the AZD1222 COVID-19 vaccine. Each CDR3 is given with its conserved first and last residue. The D gene is left open where the match is weak.

D gene	V gene	J gene	CDR3 DNA	CDR3 protein
TRBD2	TRBV3-1/TRBV3-2	TRBJ2-6	TGTGCCAGCAGCCAAGATAAAGCGGGAGTGCCACCCTCTGGGGCCAACGTCCTGACTTTC	CASSQDKAGVPPSGANVLTF
TRBD2	TRBV29-1	TRBJ2-5	TGCAGCGGTGCAAGGTTGGCGGGAGTGGGCGAGACCCAGTACTTC	CSGARLAGVGETQYF
-	TRBV4-1	TRBJ2-1	TGCGCCAGCAGCCAAGCGGGAACTAACTACAATGAGCAGTTCTTC	CASSQAGTNYNEQFF
TRBD2	TRBV7-8	TRBJ2-7	TGTGCCAGCAGCTTAGGGGTTTGGGCTAGCGGGAGTGTCGAGCAGTACTTC	CASSLGVWASGSVEQYF
TRBD2	TRBV10-3	TRBJ2-7	TGTGCCATCAGTGGACTAGCGGGAGGGCCTGGGTCCTACGAGCAGTACTTC	CAISGLAGGPGSYEQYF
-	TRBV27	TRBJ1-2	TGTGCCAGCAGTTTAGGGAAGACAGGAGCCTACACCTTC	CASSLGKTGAYTF
-	TRBV6-2/TRBV6-3	TRBJ2-7	TGTGCCAGCAGTCGCCTCGAGCCAGCGAGGTGCGAGCAGTACTTC	CASSRLEPARCEQYF
-	TRBV13	TRBJ2-7	TGTGCCAGCAGCTCCTACGAGCAGTACTTC	CASSSYEQYF
TRBD1	TRBV2	TRBJ1-1	TGTGCCAGCAGAGCGGGACAGGGTATCAGAATGAACACTGAAGCTTTCTTT	CASRAGQGIRMNTEAFF
TRBD1	TRBV5-6	TRBJ1-1	TGTGCCAGCAGCTTCAGCGACAGGGGTACTGAAGCTTTCTTT	CASSFSDRGTEAFF
TRBD1	TRBV27	TRBJ1-2	TGTGCCAGCAGTCTCATGGGACAGATGCCCTACACCTTC	CASSLMGQMPYTF